Listed here are 26 T cell receptor beta chains from one sample, sequenced in a study of T cells in Graves' hyperthyroidism and ophthalmopathy. What was amplified from RNA transcripts were TCR beta CDR3 regions. The HTBI set primed first-round TCR CDR3 RT-PCR. TCRdb re-called the multiplex PCR reads through MiXCR, storing one row per CDR3 protein. This repertoire shows more than 300,000 distinct CDR3 sequences, approximately 18% found once; its top ten account for roughly a third. The sequenced sample consisted of blood. The origin of the receptors is a woman aged 25 to 45 with Graves' hyperthyroidism that later progressed to Graves' ophthalmopathy.

On this clonotype itself: This could be a read error, since a much larger clone is one nucleotide away. The chain carries TRBV5-1 and TRBJ1-2; D is ambiguous. The germline CDR1 and CDR2 sequences are SGHRS and YFSETQ. This CDR3 spans 14 amino acids. CDR3 protein: CAGSFEARTYGYTF. CDR3 DNA: TGCGCCGGCAGCTTCGAGGCCCGGACCTATGGCTACACCTTC.

This clonotype appeared many times. The chain carries TRBV27 and TRBJ2-5, with TRBD1 as a possible D gene (5 bases). CDR3 length: 14 amino acids. The germline gives CDR1 MNHEY, CDR2 SMNVEV (reference sequence). V lost 3 bases and J lost 4, with 12 bases in between. The CDR3: CASSFAQGVETQYF. CDR3 sequence (DNA): TGTGCCAGCAGTTTCGCCCAGGGTGTAGAGACCCAGTACTTC.

This clonotype has only a few counts. The V gene is TRBV6-2 or TRBV6-3, the J gene TRBJ1-6; D is undetermined. V was pared by 5 bases and J by 8 bases, with 10 bases between. Looked up from germline, CDR1 is MNHEY and CDR2 is SVGEGT. The CDR3 has 13 residues. In DNA form, the CDR3 reads TGTGCCAGCAGTCAGAGTTTAGATTCACCCCTCCACTTT. Translating it yields CASSQSLDSPLHF.

The chain uses TRBV9 and TRBJ1-1, with 9 bases identical to TRBD1. CDR3 length: 16 amino acids. J gave up 1 base and V 4 bases, and 8 bases lay outside the gene matches. The germline CDR1 and CDR2 sequences are SGDLS and YYNGEE. CDR3: CASSYEGDRANTEAFF. In nucleotides, the CDR3 is TGTGCCAGCAGCTACGAAGGGGACAGGGCGAACACTGAAGCTTTCTTT.

This clonotype has more than one count but fewer than ten. The chain recombines TRBV30 with TRBJ2-7; D is undetermined. Trimming stripped 3 bases from V and 1 base from J, with 10 bases between. The CDR3 is made up of 13 amino acids. The V gene's germline CDR1 is GTSNPN and CDR2 SVGIG (reference sequence). CDR3 loop: CAWRWGTSYEQYF. CDR3 coding DNA: TGTGCCTGGAGATGGGGAACTTCCTACGAGCAGTACTTC.

This clonotype appeared many times. This chain connects TRBV5-6 to TRBJ1-5; D unresolved. The CDR3 length is 15 residues. Per the germline V gene, CDR1 is SGHDT and CDR2 is YYEEEE. The V gene lost 0 bases and the J gene lost 5 bases, with 12 bases spanning the gap. CDR3 sequence (DNA): TGTGCCAGCAGCTTGGCCCAGGACGGTTATCAGCCCCAGCATTTT. It encodes CASSLAQDGYQPQHF.

This clonotype occurred many times. The chain is built from TRBV28 and TRBJ1-5; the D is unclear. CDR1 MDHEN and CDR2 SYDVKM come from the germline V gene. The CDR3 length is 15 residues. V was pared by 2 bases and J by 6 bases, with 14 bases between. The CDR3: CASSLRGTSGQPQHF. CDR3 bases: TGTGCCAGCAGTTTACGGGGAACCTCCGGTCAGCCCCAGCATTTT.

This clonotype was seen ten or more times. The chain links TRBV6-1 to TRBJ2-7, with D maybe TRBD2 (6 bases). The CDR3 contains 14 residues. The V and J ends lost 6 bases and 0 bases respectively, with 12 bases between them. CDR1 and CDR2 from the germline V gene are MNHNS and SASEGT. CDR3 nucleotide sequence: TGTGCCAGCAGCGTCGGGGGACTCTCCTACGAGCAGTACTTC. Translation gives CASSVGGLSYEQYF.

This clonotype was observed at least ten times. The DNA for the CDR3 is TGTGCCAGCAGCTTAGTCGTGCAGGGGCAGCAGTACTTC. Its translation is CASSLVVQGQQYF. The rearrangement links TRBV7-9 to TRBJ2-7, with D maybe TRBD1 (6 bases). CDR1 is SEHNR, CDR2 FQNEAQ, per germline (reference sequence). This CDR3 is 13 amino acids long. V was cut by 1 base and J by 8 bases, with 12 bases left in between. Full variable domain (missing parts from reference TRBV7-9 and TRBJ2-7): DTGVSQNPRHKITKRGQNVTFRCDPISEHNRLYWYRQTLGQGPEFLTYFQNEAQLEKSRLLSDRFSAERPKGSFSTLEIQRTEQGDSAMYLCASSLVVQGQQYFGPGTRLTVT.

This clonotype was counted a few times. The chain combines TRBV6-4 with TRBJ1-4, with 10 positions matching TRBD1. V lost 4 bases to trimming and J lost 6 bases; unmatched junction nucleotides: 2. Germline values: CDR1 MRHNA, CDR2 SNTAGT. CDR3 size: 14 residues. CDR3 protein: CASSADRGDEKLFF. The CDR3 nucleotides read TGTGCCAGCAGTGCGGACAGGGGGGATGAAAAACTGTTTTTT.

This clonotype was observed at least ten times. J is TRBJ2-5 and V is TRBV7-8; a possible D gene is TRBD1 (5 bases). This CDR3 spans 15 amino acids. The ends were cut back, 7 bases at V and 2 bases at J, with 17 bases in the middle. Germline CDR1 and CDR2: SGHVS and FQNEAQ. The chain's CDR3 is CASTRQRLEQETQYF. The CDR3, as DNA: TGTGCCAGCACTAGACAGAGACTTGAGCAAGAGACCCAGTACTTC.

The chain is built from TRBV4-1 and TRBJ2-1; D may be TRBD2 (5 bases). The length of the CDR3 is 18 residues. With 3 bases removed from V and 0 bases from J, the gap between germline ends came to 18 bases. Germline CDR1 MGHRA, CDR2 YSYEKL. The CDR3 protein is CASSQSGLGGDSYNEQFF. The DNA for the CDR3 is TGCGCCAGCAGCCAGAGCGGATTAGGCGGAGACTCCTACAATGAGCAGTTCTTC.

The genes are TRBV6-2 or TRBV6-3 and TRBJ1-4, with 7 bases fitting TRBD1. The CDR3 sequence is 16 residues long. Germline assignment: CDR1 MNHEY and CDR2 SVGEGT. V lost 4 bases, J lost 4 bases, and 9 bases stayed unmatched. CDR3 DNA sequence: TGTGCCAGCAGTTTCCGATCCCGGGACAGTAATGAAAAACTGTTTTTT. This translates into CASSFRSRDSNEKLFF.

The rearrangement uses TRBV30 and TRBJ1-1; no definite D call. This CDR3 has 13 residues. Germline-derived CDR1 and CDR2 are GTSNPN and SVGIG (reference sequence). Trimming cost V 2 bases and J 0 bases, with 7 bases left between them. The CDR3 region has the DNA TGTGCCTGGAGTAGAAGGATGAACACTGAAGCTTTCTTT. Translated: CAWSRRMNTEAFF.

The CDR3 region is CATLPGTRNTGELFF. As DNA, the CDR3 is TGTGCCACTTTGCCCGGGACAAGAAACACCGGGGAGCTGTTTTTT. The chain links TRBV7-4 to TRBJ2-2; D perhaps matches TRBD1 (6 bases). The CDR3 is 15 amino acids. V dropped 10 bases and J dropped 2 bases, with 17 bases sitting between them. The germline V gene encodes CDR1 SGHVT and CDR2 SQSDAQ.

In this sample, this clonotype turned up many times. The CDR3 sequence is CASSPHVVGGGYEQYF. CDR3 nucleotides: TGTGCCAGCAGCCCCCATGTGGTGGGTGGGGGCTACGAGCAGTACTTC. V and J are TRBV7-9 and TRBJ2-7, with D perhaps assigned TRBD1 or TRBD2 (5 bases each). The CDR3 has 16 residues. Germline-derived CDR1 and CDR2 are SEHNR and FQNEAQ (reference sequence). Trimming removed 5 bases from V and 3 bases from J, with 20 bases in between.

This clonotype was seen at least ten times. The rearrangement links TRBV2 to TRBJ2-4; the D is unclear. The V and J ends lost 7 bases and 5 bases respectively, with 15 bases between them. The CDR3 is 14 residues long. CDR1 is SNHLY, CDR2 FYNNEI, per germline. CDR3 in DNA: TGTGCCAGCAATTCCCTCCCTACCCAAAACATTCAGTACTTC. Protein product: CASNSLPTQNIQYF.

This clonotype has just one count. The V and J genes are TRBV7-3 and TRBJ1-1; maybe TRBD1 (6 bases). Trimming shortened V by 5 bases and J by 12 bases, and 25 bases separated the two germline ends. In germline, CDR1 is SGHTA, CDR2 FQGTGA. This CDR3 is 15 amino acids long. This chain's CDR3 is CASSRRGGVTHSPFF. The CDR3 nucleotides read TGTGCCAGCAGCCGGAGGGGGGGTGTTACACATTCCCCTTTCTTT.

The J gene is TRBJ1-2, the V gene TRBV3-1; TRBD1 aligns across 7 bases. V shed 1 base, J shed 8 bases, and the junction held 13 bases outside the gene matches. CDR3 length: 16 residues. Germline values: CDR1 LGHDT, CDR2 YNNKEL (reference sequence). DNA for the CDR3: TGTGCCAGCAGCCAAGCCGCGACAGGGAATGATCGAGGCTACACCTTC. This encodes CASSQAATGNDRGYTF.

This clonotype was seen repeatedly, ten times or more. This chain joins TRBV20-1 and TRBJ1-1; D is uncertain. This CDR3 contains 13 residues. Germline loops: CDR1 DFQATT, CDR2 SNEGSKA (reference sequence). Trimming took off 3 bases at V and 1 base at J, with 9 bases between the two ends. The CDR3 DNA sequence: TGCAGTGCTAGGCAGCACTCGAACACTGAAGCTTTCTTT. This sequence encodes CSARQHSNTEAFF.

This clonotype was seen a single time. Mismatch with germline at one junction end may stem from a read error. The chain employs TRBV5-1 and TRBJ2-3; 7 nucleotides agree with TRBD2. The CDR3 loop spans 16 amino acids. CDR1 and CDR2 from the germline V gene are SGHRS and YFSETQ. The CDR3 protein is CVSSNSRGVVTDTQYF. CDR3 coding DNA: TGCGTCAGCAGCAACAGCCGGGGGGTAGTCACAGATACGCAGTATTTT.

The chain links TRBV29-1 to TRBJ2-3; D is possibly TRBD1 or TRBD2 (6 bases each). Germline V gene lookup returns CDR1 SQVTM and CDR2 ANQGSEA. The CDR3 loop spans 16 amino acids. The germline V and J ends were trimmed by 6 bases and 4 bases, with 23 bases remaining between them. The CDR3 sequence is CSVNGGLRGSPDTQYF. As DNA, the CDR3 is TGCAGCGTCAACGGGGGCCTAAGGGGTTCCCCAGATACGCAGTATTTT.

This clonotype was seen repeatedly, ten times or more. The chain joins TRBV28 to TRBJ2-7; D possibly corresponds to TRBD2 (5 bases). The V gene lost 2 bases and the J gene lost 2 bases, with 10 bases spanning the gap. The germline gives CDR1 MDHEN, CDR2 SYDVKM. The CDR3 consists of 14 residues. CDR3 sequence (DNA): TGTGCCAGCAGTTTACTTGGGGAGACCTACGAGCAGTACTTC. Amino acid sequence: CASSLLGETYEQYF. Using reference TRBV28 and TRBJ2-7 for the parts outside the CDR3, the full variable domain is DVKVTQSSRYLVKRTGEKVFLECVQDMDHENMFWYRQDPGLGLRLIYFSYDVKMKEKGDIPEGYSVSREKKERFSLILESASTNQTSMYLCASSLLGETYEQYFGPGTRLTVT.

This clonotype showed up just a few times. The chain combines TRBV7-9 with TRBJ2-6; D perhaps matches TRBD1 (5 bases). This CDR3 comprises 19 residues. Germline values: CDR1 SEHNR, CDR2 FQNEAQ (reference sequence). V was shortened by 4 bases and J by 0 bases, with 19 bases between the two germline ends. The CDR3 reads CASSSRWTLRRSGANVLTF. CDR3 nucleotides: TGTGCCAGCAGCTCTAGGTGGACATTACGCCGCTCTGGGGCCAACGTCCTGACTTTC.

This clonotype was recorded many times. The chain uses TRBV28 and TRBJ1-5, with D possibly TRBD1 on 5 matching bases. The CDR3 length is 12 residues. V was clipped by 6 bases and J by 5 bases, with 8 bases between them. Germline CDR1 is MDHEN and CDR2 is SYDVKM. CDR3 region: CASRTVDQPQHF. In nucleotides, the CDR3 is TGTGCCAGCAGGACAGTCGATCAGCCCCAGCATTTT.

This clonotype has a count of ten or more. The chain is built from TRBV10-3 and TRBJ2-3; a possible D gene is TRBD2 (5 bases). The germline V gene has CDR1 ENHRY and CDR2 SYGVKD. V gave up 4 bases and J gave up 1 base, with 12 bases separating them. The CDR3 is 15 amino acids. CDR3 in DNA: TGTGCCATCAGTGGGGAGCCCTCCCGCACAGATACGCAGTATTTT. Translation: CAISGEPSRTDTQYF.